What follows is one TCR beta chain and its context. The antigen remains undetermined. This sample was included in a study of cytomegalovirus exposure and HLA in healthy donors. Study-level findings and limits: Within the data, a cluster of highly shared sequence variants was likely a sequencing artifact. Later, an analysis found that common viral pathogens appeared to be linked with several of the most significant clusters.

V was cut by 5 bases and J by 1 base, with 17 bases left in between. CDR1 is SGHAT, CDR2 FQNNGV, per germline. CDR3 length: 16 amino acids. Use of 60 Vbeta and 13 Jbeta primers characterized the PCR. Clones were read by immunoSEQ multiplex PCR, and TCRdb kept only the in-frame ones, dropping some. The sample has 80,000 to 90,000 clones, more than 80% seen once; the top ten hold about 2%. The rearrangement links TRBV11-2 to TRBJ2-5; D might be TRBD1 (6 bases). The source is a woman aged 25 to 45 in good health and CMV-seronegative. Sequenced: PBMCs. CDR3 protein: CASSPITGRTQETQYF. The CDR3 nucleotides are TGTGCCAGCAGCCCTATCACAGGGAGAACCCAAGAGACCCAGTACTTC.